This T cell receptor (beta chain) originates from a study of control samples from healthy donors and cancer patients. This clone has a handful of counts. The repertoire was sequenced with immunoSEQ multiplex PCR; TCRdb's copy has only in-frame clones and lacks some. This table has approximately 120,000 clones, about nine tenths appearing once. Germline V gives CDR1 WNHNN, CDR2 SYGVQD (reference sequence). Trimming cost V 0 bases and J 4 bases; bases outside gene matches: 2. The CDR3 runs 14 residues. This TCR was sampled from a human donor in good health. The donor label of this sample is uncertain. The chain uses TRBV10-1 and TRBJ1-2, with 7 bases fitting TRBD1. Input material: blood. CDR3 nucleotides: TGCGCCAGCAGTGAGTCGAGGGACAGCTATGGCTACACCTTC. Protein product: CASSESRDSYGYTF.